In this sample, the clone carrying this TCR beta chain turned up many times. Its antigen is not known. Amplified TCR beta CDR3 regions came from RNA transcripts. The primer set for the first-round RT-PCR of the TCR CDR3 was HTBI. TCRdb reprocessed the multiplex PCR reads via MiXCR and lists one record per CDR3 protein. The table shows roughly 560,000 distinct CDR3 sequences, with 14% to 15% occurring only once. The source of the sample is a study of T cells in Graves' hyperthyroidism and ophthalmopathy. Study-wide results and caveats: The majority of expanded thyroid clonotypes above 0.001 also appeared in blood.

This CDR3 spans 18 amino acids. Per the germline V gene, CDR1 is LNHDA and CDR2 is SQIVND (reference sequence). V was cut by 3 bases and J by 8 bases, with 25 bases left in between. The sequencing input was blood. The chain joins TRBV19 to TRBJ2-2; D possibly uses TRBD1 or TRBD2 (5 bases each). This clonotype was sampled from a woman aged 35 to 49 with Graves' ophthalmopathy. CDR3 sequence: CASSMGRLQGPRVGELFF. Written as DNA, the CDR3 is TGTGCCAGTAGTATGGGGCGACTTCAGGGACCCCGGGTTGGGGAGCTGTTTTTT. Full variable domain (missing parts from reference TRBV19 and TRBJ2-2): DGGITQSPKYLFRKEGQNVTLSCEQNLNHDAMYWYRQDPGQGLRLIYYSQIVNDFQKGDIAEGYSVSREKKESFPLTVTSAQKNPTAFYLCASSMGRLQGPRVGELFFGEGSRLTVL.